This TCR beta chain was recorded in a study of cytomegalovirus exposure and HLA in healthy donors. CDR1 is MDHEN, CDR2 SYDVKM, per germline. Trimming removed 6 bases from V and 4 bases from J, with 14 bases in between. This CDR3 spans 14 amino acids. The PCR was carried out with 60 Vbeta primers and 13 Jbeta primers. Sequencing was performed with immunoSEQ multiplex PCR; in TCRdb, only in-frame clones are kept and a portion is missing. The top ten hold 2.5% to 3% of the sample, which has some 120,000 clones, less than 85% seen once. The chain carries TRBV28 and TRBJ2-3, with D tentatively TRBD2 (5 bases). Material: PBMCs. The clonotype comes from a man aged 25-40 years in good health and CMV-seronegative. The CDR3 bases are TGTGCCAGCAGCCAATTCAAGGGAGCAGATACGCAGTATTTT. It translates to CASSQFKGADTQYF.